This TCR beta chain originates from a study of blood T cell repertoires in COVID-19. Method: immunoSEQ multiplex PCR; TCRdb's copy keeps in-frame clones and lacks some. This sample has 200,000 to 300,000 clones, with 86% found just once. V was clipped by 5 bases and J by 0 bases, with 5 bases between them. CDR3 size: 13 residues. V and J are TRBV12-3 or TRBV12-4 and TRBJ1-5; D remains unclear. Sequenced material: peripheral blood. The receptor comes from a woman aged 25-40 years who had recovered from COVID-19. CDR3 loop: CASSVNSNQPQHF. In nucleotides, the CDR3 is TGTGCCAGCAGTGTAAATAGCAATCAGCCCCAGCATTTT.